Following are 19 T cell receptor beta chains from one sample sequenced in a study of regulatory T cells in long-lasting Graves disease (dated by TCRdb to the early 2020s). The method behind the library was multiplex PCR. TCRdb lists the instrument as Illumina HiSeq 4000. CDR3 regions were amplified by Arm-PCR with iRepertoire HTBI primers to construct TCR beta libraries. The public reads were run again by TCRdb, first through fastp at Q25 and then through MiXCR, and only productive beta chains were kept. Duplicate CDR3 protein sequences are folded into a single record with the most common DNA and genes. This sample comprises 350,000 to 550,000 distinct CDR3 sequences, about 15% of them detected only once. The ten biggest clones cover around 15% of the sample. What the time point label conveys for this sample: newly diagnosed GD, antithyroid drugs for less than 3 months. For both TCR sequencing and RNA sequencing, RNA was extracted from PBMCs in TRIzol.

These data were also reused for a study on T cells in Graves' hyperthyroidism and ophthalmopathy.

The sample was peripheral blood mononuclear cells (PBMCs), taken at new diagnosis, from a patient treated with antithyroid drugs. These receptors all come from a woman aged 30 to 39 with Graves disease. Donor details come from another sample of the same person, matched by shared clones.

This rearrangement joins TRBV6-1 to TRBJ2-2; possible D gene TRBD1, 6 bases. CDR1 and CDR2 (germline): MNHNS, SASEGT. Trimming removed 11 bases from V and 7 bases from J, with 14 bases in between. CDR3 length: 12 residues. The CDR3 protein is CAVVEGHGELFF. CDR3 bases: TGTGCCGTCGTCGAGGGACACGGGGAGCTGTTTTTT.

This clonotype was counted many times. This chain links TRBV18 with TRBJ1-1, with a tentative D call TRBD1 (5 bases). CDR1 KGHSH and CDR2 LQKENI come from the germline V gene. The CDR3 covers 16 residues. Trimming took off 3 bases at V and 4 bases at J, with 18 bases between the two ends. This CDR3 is CASSPSKAGIFTEAFF. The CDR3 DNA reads TGTGCCAGCTCACCTTCCAAGGCAGGGATCTTCACTGAAGCTTTCTTT.

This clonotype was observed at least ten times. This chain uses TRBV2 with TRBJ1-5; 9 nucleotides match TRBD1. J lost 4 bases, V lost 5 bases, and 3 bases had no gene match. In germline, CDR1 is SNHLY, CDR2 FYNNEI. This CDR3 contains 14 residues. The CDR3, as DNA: TGTGCCAGCAGTTGGACAGGGGCGAATCAGCCCCAGCATTTT. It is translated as CASSWTGANQPQHF.

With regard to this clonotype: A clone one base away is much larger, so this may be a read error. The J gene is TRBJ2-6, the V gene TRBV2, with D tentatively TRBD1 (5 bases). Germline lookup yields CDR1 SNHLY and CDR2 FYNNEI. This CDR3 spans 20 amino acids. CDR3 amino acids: CASSSGLTWGSPSGTNVLTF. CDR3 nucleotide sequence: TGTGCCAGCAGCTCAGGCCTGACGTGGGGCAGCCCCTCTGGGACCAACGTCCTGACTTTC. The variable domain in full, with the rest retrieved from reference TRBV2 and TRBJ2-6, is EPEVTQTPSHQVTQMGQEVILRCVPISNHLYFYWYRQILGQKVEFLVSFYNNEISEKSEIFDDQFSVERPDGSNFTLKIRSTKLEDSAMYFCASSSGLTWGSPSGTNVLTFGAGSRLTVL.

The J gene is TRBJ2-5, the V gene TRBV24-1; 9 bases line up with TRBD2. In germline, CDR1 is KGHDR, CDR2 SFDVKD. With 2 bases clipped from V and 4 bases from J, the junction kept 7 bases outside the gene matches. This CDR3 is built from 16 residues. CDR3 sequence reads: CATSDSTSGPVETQYF. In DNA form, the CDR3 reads TGTGCCACCAGTGATTCAACTAGCGGGCCGGTAGAGACCCAGTACTTC.

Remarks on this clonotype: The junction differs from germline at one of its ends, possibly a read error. The chain's CDR3 is CSADRRVSNQPRHF. In nucleotides, the CDR3 is TGCAGTGCCGATCGACGAGTTAGCAATCAGCCCCGGCATTTT. V gene TRBV20-1 combines with J gene TRBJ1-5; D uncertain. Germline CDR1 DFQATT, CDR2 SNEGSKA (reference sequence). The CDR3 totals 14 residues.

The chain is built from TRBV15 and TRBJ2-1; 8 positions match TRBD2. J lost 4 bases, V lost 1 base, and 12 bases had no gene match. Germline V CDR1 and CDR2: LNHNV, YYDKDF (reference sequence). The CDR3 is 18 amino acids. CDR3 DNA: TGTGCCACCAGCAGAGGTTACCCTCCAAGCGGGAGTTACAATGAGCAGTTCTTC. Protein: CATSRGYPPSGSYNEQFF.

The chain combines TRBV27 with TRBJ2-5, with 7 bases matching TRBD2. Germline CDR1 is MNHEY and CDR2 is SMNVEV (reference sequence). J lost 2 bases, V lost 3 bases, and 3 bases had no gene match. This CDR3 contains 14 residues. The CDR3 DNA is TGTGCCAGCAGTTTGGGACTAAAACAAGAGACCCAGTACTTC. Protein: CASSLGLKQETQYF.

The CDR3 region is CSARAEWEDGQYF. DNA for the CDR3: TGCAGTGCTAGGGCCGAGTGGGAAGATGGCCAGTACTTC. The rearrangement joins TRBV20-1 to TRBJ2-5; D ambiguous. V shed 3 bases and J shed 10 bases, with 18 bases lying between them. CDR3 size: 13 residues. Germline CDR1 DFQATT, CDR2 SNEGSKA (reference sequence).

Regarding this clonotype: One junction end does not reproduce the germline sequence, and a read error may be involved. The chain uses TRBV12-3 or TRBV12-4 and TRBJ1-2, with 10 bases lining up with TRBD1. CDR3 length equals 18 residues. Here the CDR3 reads CAISHLDGSGQGPFRYTF. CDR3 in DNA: TGTGCCATCAGTCATCTGGATGGTTCGGGACAGGGGCCTTTTCGCTACACCTTC.

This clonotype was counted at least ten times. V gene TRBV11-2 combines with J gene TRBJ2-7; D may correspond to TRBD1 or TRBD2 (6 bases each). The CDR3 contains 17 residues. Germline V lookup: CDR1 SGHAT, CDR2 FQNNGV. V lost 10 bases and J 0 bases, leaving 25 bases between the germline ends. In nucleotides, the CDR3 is TGTGCCAACCGGCAAATCGGGGGCTACTACCCCTCCTACGAGCAGTACTTC. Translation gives CANRQIGGYYPSYEQYF.

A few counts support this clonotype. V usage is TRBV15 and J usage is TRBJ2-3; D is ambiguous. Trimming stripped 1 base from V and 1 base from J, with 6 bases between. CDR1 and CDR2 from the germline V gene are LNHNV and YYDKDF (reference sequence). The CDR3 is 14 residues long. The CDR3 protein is CATSRVMGTDTQYF. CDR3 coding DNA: TGTGCCACCAGCAGAGTAATGGGCACAGATACGCAGTATTTT.

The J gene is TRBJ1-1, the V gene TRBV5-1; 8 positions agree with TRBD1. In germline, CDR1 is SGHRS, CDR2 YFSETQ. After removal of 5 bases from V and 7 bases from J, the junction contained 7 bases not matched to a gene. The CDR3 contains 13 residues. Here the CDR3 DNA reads TGCGCCAGCAGTCCCTTACAGGGGGATGAAGCTTTCTTT. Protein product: CASSPLQGDEAFF. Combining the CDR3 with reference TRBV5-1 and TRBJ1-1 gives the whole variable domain KAGVTQTPRYLIKTRGQQVTLSCSPISGHRSVSWYQQTPGQGLQFLFEYFSETQRNKGNFPGRFSGRQFSNSRSEMNVSTLELGDSALYLCASSPLQGDEAFFGQGTRLTVV.

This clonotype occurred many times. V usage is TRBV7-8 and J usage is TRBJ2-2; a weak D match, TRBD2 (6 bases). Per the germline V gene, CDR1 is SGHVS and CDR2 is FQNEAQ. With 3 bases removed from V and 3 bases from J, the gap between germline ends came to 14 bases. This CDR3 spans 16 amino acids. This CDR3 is CASSLGGPQYTGELFF. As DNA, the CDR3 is TGTGCCAGCAGCTTGGGAGGCCCTCAATACACCGGGGAGCTGTTTTTT.

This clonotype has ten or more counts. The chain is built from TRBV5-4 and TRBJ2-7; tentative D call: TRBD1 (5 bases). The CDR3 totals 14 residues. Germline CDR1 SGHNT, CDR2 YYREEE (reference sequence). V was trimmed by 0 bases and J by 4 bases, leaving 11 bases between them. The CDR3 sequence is CASSLADRTYEQYF. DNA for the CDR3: TGTGCCAGCAGCTTGGCCGACAGAACGTACGAGCAGTACTTC.

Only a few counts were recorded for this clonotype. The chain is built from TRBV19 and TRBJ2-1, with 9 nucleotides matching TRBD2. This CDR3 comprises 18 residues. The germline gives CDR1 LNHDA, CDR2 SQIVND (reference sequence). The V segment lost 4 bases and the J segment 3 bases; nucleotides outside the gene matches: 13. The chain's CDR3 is CASSTELAGSKIYNEQFF. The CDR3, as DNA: TGTGCCAGTAGTACAGAGCTAGCGGGAAGTAAAATCTACAATGAGCAGTTCTTC.

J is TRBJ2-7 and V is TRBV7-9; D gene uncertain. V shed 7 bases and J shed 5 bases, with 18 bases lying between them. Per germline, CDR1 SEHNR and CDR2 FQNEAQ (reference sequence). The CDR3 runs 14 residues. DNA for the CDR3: TGTGCCAGCAAGAGGACCGGGCCCGCGGACGAGCAGTACTTC. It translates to CASKRTGPADEQYF.

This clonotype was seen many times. CDR3 nucleotides: TGTGCCAGTAGTTCTGTACGGGCTAGCGGGAGCTACGAGCAGTACTTC. It translates to CASSSVRASGSYEQYF. This sequence joins TRBV19 and TRBJ2-7, with 10 bases fitting TRBD2. The CDR3 loop spans 16 amino acids. The J segment lost 3 bases and the V segment lost 5 bases, leaving 10 bases of the junction unmatched. Germline CDR1 LNHDA, CDR2 SQIVND (reference sequence).

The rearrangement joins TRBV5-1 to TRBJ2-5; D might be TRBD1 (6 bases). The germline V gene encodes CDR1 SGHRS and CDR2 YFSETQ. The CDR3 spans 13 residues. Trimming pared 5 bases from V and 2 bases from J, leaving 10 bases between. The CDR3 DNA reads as TGCGCCAGCAGACAGGGATCACAAGAGACCCAGTACTTC. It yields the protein CASRQGSQETQYF.